The subject of this entry is one T cell receptor (beta chain). Its target is unknown. These data are taken from a study of cytomegalovirus exposure and HLA in healthy donors. Findings and limits, study-wide: For most TCR beta V segments, an earlier analysis put the productive rate at about 87% or about 30% of the time. Associated with cytomegalovirus, according to the listing, were 150 to 200 TCR beta chains.

PCR amplification relied on 60 Vbeta primers (plus 13 Jbeta primers). Here immunoSEQ multiplex PCR was the method, and the copy in TCRdb shows in-frame clones only, minus some. The sample shows roughly 110,000 clones, over 75% of them seen only once. CDR3 length: 12 residues. Germline lookup yields CDR1 SGHVS and CDR2 FQNEAQ. Trimming removed 5 bases from V and 9 bases from J; junction bases left unmatched: 1. The rearrangement links TRBV7-8 to TRBJ2-7; 13 bases are a match to TRBD2. The sequenced material came from PBMCs. This receptor was obtained from a woman aged 18-29 years in good health and CMV-seronegative. DNA of the CDR3: TGTGCCAGCAGCACTAGCGGGGGGGTGCAGTACGTC. Protein: CASSTSGGVQYV.